These T cell receptor beta chains were read from a single sample in a study of a mutant IDH1 vaccine in newly diagnosed glioma. Profiling relied on immunoSEQ multiplex PCR, and the TCRdb table lists in-frame clones only, not all of them. The profile shows about 64,000 clones, roughly 80% of them singletons. Antigens for these TCRs are unknown. Sequencing was performed on PBMCs, taken from a glioma patient whose treatment included an IDH1 peptide vaccine. These receptors were taken from a woman aged 50 to 60 with glioma. The CDR3 runs from the conserved cysteine through the conserved F or W. D genes are given only for firm matches. Size is omitted from some rows. Given values are once, few, many or a class for expanded clones.

j_call	v_call	clone_size	d_call	cdr3_aa	cdr3_nt
TRBJ1-4	TRBV7-9	-	-	CASSPEGGSNEKLFF	TGTGCCAGCAGCCCCGAGGGGGGATCTAATGAAAAACTGTTTTTT
TRBJ2-7	TRBV5-1	once	TRBD1	CASSLERTGHEQYF	TGCGCCAGCAGCTTGGAACGGACAGGGCACGAGCAGTACTTC
TRBJ1-1	TRBV27	-	TRBD1	CASRRTGKNTEAFF	TGTGCCAGCAGGCGGACAGGAAAGAACACTGAAGCTTTCTTT
TRBJ1-2	TRBV4-1	-	-	CASSQEGPVYGYTF	TGCGCCAGCAGCCAAGAAGGACCGGTGTATGGCTACACCTTC
TRBJ2-7	TRBV10-2	-	TRBD1	CASLGTGTGFSTSSTLPLYEQYF	TGCGCCAGCCTCGGAACCGGGACAGGATTCTCTACGAGCAGTACCCTGCCCTTATACGAGCAGTACTTC
TRBJ1-1	TRBV5-4	-	-	CASSFGAGNTEAFF	TGTGCCAGCAGCTTTGGAGCGGGGAACACTGAAGCTTTCTTT
TRBJ1-6	TRBV21-1	few	-	CKGWFNSPLHF	TGCAAGGGTTGGTTTAATTCACCCCTCCACTTT
TRBJ1-5	TRBV27	-	-	CASSLSRVSPQHF	TGTGCCAGCAGTTTATCCCGCGTCTCGCCCCAGCATTTT
TRBJ2-5	TRBV5-6	once	-	CASSSMGETQYF	TGTGCCAGCAGCTCCATGGGGGAGACCCAGTACTTC
TRBJ2-7	TRBV6-5	-	TRBD1	CASRRTGTESYEQYF	TGTGCCAGCAGGCGAACCGGGACAGAGTCCTACGAGCAGTACTTC
TRBJ2-7	TRBV7-9	once	-	CASSSSYYYEQYF	TGTGCCAGCAGCTCCTCATATTACTACGAGCAGTACTTC
TRBJ2-7	TRBV10-1	-	-	CASSEWTPGGEQYF	TGCGCCAGCAGTGAATGGACTCCTGGAGGGGAGCAGTACTTC
TRBJ2-5	TRBV5-1	-	TRBD1	CASSLDGRGQETQYF	TGCGCCAGCAGCTTGGATGGCAGGGGGCAAGAGACCCAGTACTTC
TRBJ1-4	TRBV5-4	-	TRBD1	CASSLGQGAFEKLFF	TGTGCCAGCAGCCTCGGACAGGGGGCATTTGAAAAACTGTTTTTT
TRBJ1-1	TRBV19	-	TRBD1	CASSMRDRGMGTEAFF	TGTGCCAGTAGTATGCGGGACAGGGGAATGGGCACTGAAGCTTTCTTT